Sequencing of this T cell receptor (beta chain) was carried out in a study of glioma-infiltrating T cells. Using RNA template, CDR3s of TCR alpha and beta were amplified with iRepertoire arm-PCR. For one-step reverse transcription and amplification, roughly 100-400 ng of tissue mRNA or PBMC total RNA was used. A single record per CDR3 protein comes from TCRdb applying MiXCR to the multiplex PCR reads. The table has more than 85,000 distinct CDR3 sequences, less than 30% seen once; the top ten hold 35%. The V and J ends lost 3 bases and 5 bases, in that order; junction bases with no gene match: 4. CDR3 length equals 13 residues.

The sample comprised glioma tissue, nonneoplastic brain tissue, or PBMCs (not recorded which). The V gene is TRBV12-3 or TRBV12-4, the J gene TRBJ2-7; 7 positions match TRBD1. This receptor was obtained from a human donor with low-grade glioma or glioblastoma, undergoing nonglioma brain surgery, or in good health (not recorded which). The CDR3 loop reads CASSFQGVDEQYF. CDR3 coding DNA: TGTGCCAGCAGTTTTCAGGGGGTCGACGAGCAGTACTTC.